These 8 T cell receptor beta chains were all obtained from the same sample, sequenced in a study of blood T cells in healthy people across ages. Combining a sample-barcoded 5' primer with a J-beta primer mix, a second PCR ran for about 7 to 12 cycles. TCRdb used MiXCR to reprocess the 5' RACE reads, holding one entry per CDR3 protein. The table includes some 800,000 distinct CDR3 sequences, 20% to 30% detected once. The sample also formed part of further work on T cells of mothers and their children.

The specimen was blood. Receptors were obtained from a boy younger than 18 in good health.

This clonotype has only a few counts. The chain uses TRBV7-2 and TRBJ2-1; a weak D match, TRBD2 (5 bases). Germline CDR1 SGHTA, CDR2 FQGNSA. Trimming stripped 1 base from V and 6 bases from J, with 10 bases between. The CDR3 totals 14 residues. The CDR3 DNA follows: TGTGCCAGCAGCTTAGGCCATGCGGGCAATGAGCAGTTCTTC. It translates to CASSLGHAGNEQFF.

This clonotype occurred many times. The chain is built from TRBV7-9 and TRBJ2-5; D gene unclear. The DNA end lines up better with TRBJ2-7; the J call may be wrong. Germline lookup yields CDR1 SEHNR and CDR2 FQNEAQ (reference sequence). The CDR3 has 14 residues. This chain's CDR3 is CASSTEQRHYEQYF. As DNA, the CDR3 is TGTGCCAGCAGCACCGAACAGAGACATTACGAGCAGTACTTC.

The genes are TRBV20-1 and TRBJ2-3; TRBD2 matches at 10 bases. This CDR3 contains 14 residues. The V gene's germline CDR1 is DFQATT and CDR2 SNEGSKA (reference sequence). Germline trimming cut 4 bases from V and 0 bases from J; bases unmatched to any gene: 1. The DNA for the CDR3 is TGCAGTGCTAAACTAGCGGGGAGCACAGATACGCAGTATTTT. Translation gives CSAKLAGSTDTQYF.

This clonotype has just a few counts. This CDR3 fails to terminate in the conserved phenylalanine or tryptophan, so it likely reflects a read error. The rearrangement links TRBV7-2 to TRBJ1-2; no firm D call. CDR3 length equals 15 residues. The V end lost 6 bases, the J end lost 7 bases, and 21 bases lay between the germline ends. Germline lookup yields CDR1 SGHTA and CDR2 FQGNSA. CDR3 protein: CASRLGLQPEGGYTL. CDR3 in DNA: TGTGCCAGCAGACTAGGACTACAACCTGAGGGTGGCTACACCCTC.

This chain joins TRBV15 and TRBJ2-7; weak D call: TRBD2 (5 bases). The germline V and J ends were trimmed by 0 bases and 5 bases, with 8 bases remaining between them. The length of the CDR3 is 13 residues. Germline CDR1 and CDR2: LNHNV and YYDKDF (reference sequence). The CDR3 spells CATSRDRGDEQYF. CDR3 nucleotides: TGTGCCACCAGCAGAGATCGGGGTGACGAGCAGTACTTC.

The chain employs TRBV20-1 and TRBJ2-7; the match to TRBD2 covers 9 bases. CDR1 and CDR2 from the germline V gene are DFQATT and SNEGSKA (reference sequence). The CDR3 has 15 amino acids. Trimming cost V 3 bases and J 2 bases; bases outside gene matches: 8. CDR3 amino acids: CSASSREGQAYEQYF. Written as DNA, the CDR3 is TGCAGTGCTAGTTCGCGGGAGGGCCAAGCCTACGAGCAGTACTTC.

J is TRBJ2-5 and V is TRBV2, with no clear D. Per germline, CDR1 SNHLY and CDR2 FYNNEI. The CDR3 has 11 amino acids. V was pared by 7 bases and J by 13 bases, with 16 bases between. In DNA, the CDR3 is TGTGCCAGCACAAACTTCTACGAGCGGTACTTC. Translated: CASTNFYERYF. Based on the CDR3 plus reference TRBV2 and TRBJ2-5, the full variable domain is EPEVTQTPSHQVTQMGQEVILRCVPISNHLYFYWYRQILGQKVEFLVSFYNNEISEKSEIFDDQFSVERPDGSNFTLKIRSTKLEDSAMYFCASTNFYERYFGPGTRLLVL.

This clonotype turned up a few times. The chain couples TRBV29-1 to TRBJ2-5; possible D gene TRBD1, 6 bases. V gave up 6 bases and J gave up 8 bases, with 25 bases separating them. The CDR3 contains 15 residues. CDR1 is SQVTM and CDR2 is ANQGSEA in the germline V gene. CDR3 coding DNA: TGCAGCGTAGACTCGACAGGAAGTGGGGTCGGAACCCAGTACTTC. This encodes CSVDSTGSGVGTQYF.